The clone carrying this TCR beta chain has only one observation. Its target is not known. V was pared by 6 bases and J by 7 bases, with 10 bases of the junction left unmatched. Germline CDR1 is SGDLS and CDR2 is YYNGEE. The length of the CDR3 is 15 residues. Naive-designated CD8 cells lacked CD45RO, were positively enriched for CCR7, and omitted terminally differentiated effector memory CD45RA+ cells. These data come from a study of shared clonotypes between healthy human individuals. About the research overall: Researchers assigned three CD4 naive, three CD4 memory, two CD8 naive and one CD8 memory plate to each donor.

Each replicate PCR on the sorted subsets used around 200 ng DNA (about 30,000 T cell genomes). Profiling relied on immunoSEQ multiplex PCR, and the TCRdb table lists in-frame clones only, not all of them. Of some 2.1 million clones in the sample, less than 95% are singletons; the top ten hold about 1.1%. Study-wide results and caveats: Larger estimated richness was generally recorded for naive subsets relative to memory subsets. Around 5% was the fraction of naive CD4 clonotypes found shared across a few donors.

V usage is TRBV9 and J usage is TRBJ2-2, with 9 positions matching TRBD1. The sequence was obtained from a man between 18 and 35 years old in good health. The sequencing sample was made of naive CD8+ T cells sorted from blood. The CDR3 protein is CASNSGTGLDGELFF. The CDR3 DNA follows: TGTGCCAGCAACAGCGGGACAGGGCTTGACGGGGAGCTGTTTTTT.